This T cell receptor (beta chain) emerged from a study of spatial heterogeneity in lung cancer. Overall study: Raw sequencing reads included, on average, more than ten appearances of each unique TCR and UMI combination.

As to time point: sample taken at primary tumor resection. Extraction of whole RNA from tumor, nontumor lung or frozen PBMC preceded unsorted sequencing. Patients with untreated early-stage non-small cell lung cancer, numbering 72, were the donors. Looked up from germline, CDR1 is MGHRA and CDR2 is YSYEKL. V lost 1 base and J lost 6, with 12 bases in between. The CDR3 is made up of 14 amino acids. Using its own MiXCR run on the 5' RACE reads, TCRdb lists one record per CDR3 protein. The sample shows some 50,000 distinct CDR3 sequences, 10% to 15% of them seen only once. The table lists this clonotype with a few counts.

This TCR was sampled from a female donor with early-stage non-small cell lung cancer. The sequencing used PBMCs, collected at surgery. This chain uses TRBV4-1 with TRBJ1-2; tentative D call: TRBD1 (6 bases). The CDR3 region has the DNA TGCGCCAGCAGCCAAGGACCAGGGGACGATGGCTACACCTTC. Translating gives CASSQGPGDDGYTF.